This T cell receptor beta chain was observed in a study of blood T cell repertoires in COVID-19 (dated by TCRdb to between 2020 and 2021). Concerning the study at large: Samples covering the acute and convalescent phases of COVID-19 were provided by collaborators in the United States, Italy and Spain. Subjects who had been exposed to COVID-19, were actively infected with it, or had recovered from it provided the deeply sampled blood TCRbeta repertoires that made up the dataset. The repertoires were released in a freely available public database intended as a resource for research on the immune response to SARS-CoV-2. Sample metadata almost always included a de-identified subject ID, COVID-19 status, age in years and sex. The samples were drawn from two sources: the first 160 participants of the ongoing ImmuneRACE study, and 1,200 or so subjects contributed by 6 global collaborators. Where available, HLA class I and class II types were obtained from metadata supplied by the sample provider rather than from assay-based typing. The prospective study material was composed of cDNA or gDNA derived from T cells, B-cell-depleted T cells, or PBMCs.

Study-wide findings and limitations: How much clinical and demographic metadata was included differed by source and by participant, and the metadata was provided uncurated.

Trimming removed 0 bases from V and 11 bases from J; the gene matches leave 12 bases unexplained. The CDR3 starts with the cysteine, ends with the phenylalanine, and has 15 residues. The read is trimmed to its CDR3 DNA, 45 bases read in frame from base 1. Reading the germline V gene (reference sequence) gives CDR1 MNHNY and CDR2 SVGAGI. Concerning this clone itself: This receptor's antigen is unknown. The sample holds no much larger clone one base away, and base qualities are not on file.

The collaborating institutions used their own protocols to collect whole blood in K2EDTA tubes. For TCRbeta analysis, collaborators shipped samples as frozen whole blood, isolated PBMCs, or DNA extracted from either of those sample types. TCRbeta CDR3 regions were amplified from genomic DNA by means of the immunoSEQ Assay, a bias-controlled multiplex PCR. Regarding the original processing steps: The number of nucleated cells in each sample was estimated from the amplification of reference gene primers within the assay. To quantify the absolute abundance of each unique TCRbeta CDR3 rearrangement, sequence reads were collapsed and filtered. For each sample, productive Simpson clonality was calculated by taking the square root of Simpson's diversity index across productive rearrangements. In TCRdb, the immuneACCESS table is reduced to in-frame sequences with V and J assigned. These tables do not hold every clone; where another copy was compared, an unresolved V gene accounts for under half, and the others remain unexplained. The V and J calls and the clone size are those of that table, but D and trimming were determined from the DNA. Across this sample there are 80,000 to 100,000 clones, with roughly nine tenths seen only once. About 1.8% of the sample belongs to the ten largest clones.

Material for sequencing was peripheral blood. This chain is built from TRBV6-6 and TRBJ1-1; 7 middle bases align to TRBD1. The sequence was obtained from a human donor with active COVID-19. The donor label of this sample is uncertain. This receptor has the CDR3 CASSYSGGTGVAAFF. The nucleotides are TGTGCCAGCAGTTACTCGGGGGGCACAGGGGTGGCCGCTTTCTTT.